This T cell receptor (beta chain) was captured in a study of CXCR3-negative and CXCR3-positive naive CD8 T cells (dated by TCRdb to about 2019). Some background on the complete study: In total, about 150 million TRB reads were obtained, which works out to roughly 1.5 +/- 0.3 million reads per library. Data from about ten donors, pooled across two independent experiments, went into the diversity and physicochemical repertoire analyses. Naive subsets from about five donors and memory cells from 3 donors were included in the TRBV-TRBJ cluster analysis.

For every CD8+ T cell subset, approximately 330,000 cells were flow-sorted straight into RLT lysis buffer, and each subset was sorted in triplicate. To keep memory contaminants out, a stringent definition of naive CD8+ T cells was applied: CD45RO-CCR7+CD27+CD95-. Peripheral blood mononuclear cells were isolated from buffy coats by standard density gradient centrifugation. A FACSAria III was used to flow-sort naive CXCR3-negative and CXCR3-positive CD8+ T cells. An RNeasy Mini Kit was used to extract total RNA from the sorted cells. Points on this clonotype: The specificity of this receptor is unknown.

The sequencing machine was a NextSeq 550. The Human TCR Profiling Kit (MiLaboratory) was used to prepare UMI-labeled 5' RACE TRB cDNA libraries. cDNA synthesis used the entire amount of extracted RNA, and PCR amplification then used the entire amount of cDNA produced. Libraries were prepared in parallel with an identical number of PCR cycles. Per the original workflow: With a minimum of two reads required per UMI, MIGEC and MiXCR pulled out about 50,000 +/- 10,000 unique UMI-labeled TRB cDNA molecules from each library. On average, each library contained approximately 40,000 +/- 10,000 functional in-frame TRB CDR3 nucleotide clonotypes without stop codons. After downsampling to 5000 UMI-labeled TRB molecules per sample, diversity metrics, including normalized Shannon-Wiener and Chao1, were computed in VDJtools. VDJtools computed clonotype-size-weighted physicochemical properties of the central five CDR3 residues: interaction energy, strength, volume and Kidera factor 4. With the reads reprocessed by TCRdb, a single entry stands for each CDR3 protein sequence and no DNA is reported. The V and J calls reflect TCRdb's pipeline rather than the authors' work. The table of this sample itemizes around 120,000 distinct CDR3 sequences. The ten largest clones add up to 0.5% to 0.7% of the sample.

What the work shows at the level of the full study, not this receptor alone: Freshly isolated PBMCs were used for most assays because CXCR3 expression went down partially after cryopreservation. TRB CDR3s from CXCR3-positive naive cells showed higher hydrophobicity (lower Kidera factor 4), lower energy, and higher strength and volume indices than CXCR3-negative naive cells. Both naive subsets had comparably high repertoire diversity, while memory CD8+ T cells had much lower repertoire diversity. Naive CXCR3-negative and CXCR3-positive cells from the same donor showed similar TRBV-TRBJ usage, whereas memory cells showed distinct patterns. Because surface CD5, which is linked to self-reactivity in mice, was comparable between the naive subsets, TCR interaction strength was also inferred from the physicochemical properties of TRB CDR3s.

CDR1 and CDR2, per the germline V gene, are SGHDN and FVKESK. Taken from cysteine to phenylalanine, the CDR3 has 13 residues. A DNA sequence was not provided. This TCR was sampled from a human donor in good health. Some clones in this sample may be carry-over from other donors' samples. Sequencing used naive CXCR3+ CD8+ T cells from blood. Explained via the paper, the cell subset or site label denotes: CD45RO-CCR7+CD27+CD95- naive CD8+ T cells expressing CXCR3 (TNR3+). The chain joins TRBV14 to TRBJ2-1; with no DNA, the TCRdb D assignment of TRBD2 cannot be verified. The CDR3 amino acid sequence is: CASSLTRSNQQFF. Joined to the reference TRBV14 and TRBJ2-1 proteins, this CDR3 gives the full variable domain: EAGVTQFPSHSVIEKGQTVTLRCDPISGHDNLYWYRRVMGKEIKFLLHFVKESKQDESGMPNNRFLAERTGGTYSTLKVQPAELEDSGVYFCASSLTRSNQQFFGPGTRLTVL.